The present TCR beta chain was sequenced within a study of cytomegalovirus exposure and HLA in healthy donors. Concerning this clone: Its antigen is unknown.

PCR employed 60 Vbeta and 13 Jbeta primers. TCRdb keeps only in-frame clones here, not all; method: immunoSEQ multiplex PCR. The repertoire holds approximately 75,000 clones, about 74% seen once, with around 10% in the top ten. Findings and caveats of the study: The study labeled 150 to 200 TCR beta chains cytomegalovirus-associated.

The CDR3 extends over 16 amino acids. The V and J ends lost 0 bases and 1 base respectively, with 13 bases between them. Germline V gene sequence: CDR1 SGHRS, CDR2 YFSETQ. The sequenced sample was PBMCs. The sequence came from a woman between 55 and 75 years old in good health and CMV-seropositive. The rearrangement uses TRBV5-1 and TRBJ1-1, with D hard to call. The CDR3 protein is CASSLEVRQRNTEAFF. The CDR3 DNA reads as TGCGCCAGCAGCTTGGAAGTGAGACAAAGGAACACTGAAGCTTTCTTT.